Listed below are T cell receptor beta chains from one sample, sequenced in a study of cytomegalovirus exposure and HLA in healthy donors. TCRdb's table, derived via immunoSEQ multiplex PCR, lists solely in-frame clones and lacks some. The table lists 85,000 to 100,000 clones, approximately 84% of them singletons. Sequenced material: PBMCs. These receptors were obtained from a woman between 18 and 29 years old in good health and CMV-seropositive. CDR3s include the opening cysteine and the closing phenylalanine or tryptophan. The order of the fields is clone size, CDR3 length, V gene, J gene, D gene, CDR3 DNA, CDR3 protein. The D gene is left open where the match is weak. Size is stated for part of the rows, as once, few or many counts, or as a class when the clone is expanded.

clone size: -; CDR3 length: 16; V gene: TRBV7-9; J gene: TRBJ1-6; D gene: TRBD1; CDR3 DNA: TGTGCCAGCAGCCAACTCGGGACAGTACATAATTCACCCCTCCACTTT; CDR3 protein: CASSQLGTVHNSPLHF
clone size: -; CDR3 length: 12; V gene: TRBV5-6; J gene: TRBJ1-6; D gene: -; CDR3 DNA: TGTGCCAGCAGCTTTAGTAATTCACCCCTCCACTTT; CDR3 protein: CASSFSNSPLHF
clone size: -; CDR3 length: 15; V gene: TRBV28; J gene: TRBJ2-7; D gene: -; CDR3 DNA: TGTGCCAGCAGTTCTGGGGCAGCCGGAGCCTACGAGCAGTACTTC; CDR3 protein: CASSSGAAGAYEQYF
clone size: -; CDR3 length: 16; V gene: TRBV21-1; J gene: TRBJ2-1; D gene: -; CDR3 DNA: TGTGCCAGCAGCAAGGCCCCGAGGAAAAGGGGCAATGAGCAGTTCTTC; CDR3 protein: CASSKAPRKRGNEQFF
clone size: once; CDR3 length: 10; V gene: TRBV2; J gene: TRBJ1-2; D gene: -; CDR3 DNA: TGTGCCAGCAGTGTCTCTGGCTACACCTTC; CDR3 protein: CASSVSGYTF
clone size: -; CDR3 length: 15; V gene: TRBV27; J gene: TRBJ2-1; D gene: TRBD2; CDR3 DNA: TGTGCCAGCAGGCGGGGGGGCCGTACCTACAATGAGCAGTTCTTC; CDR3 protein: CASRRGGRTYNEQFF
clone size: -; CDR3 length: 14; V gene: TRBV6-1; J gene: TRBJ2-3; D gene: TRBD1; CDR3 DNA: TGTGCCAGCAGTGTGGGACAGGAGGCAGATACGCAGTATTTT; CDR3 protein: CASSVGQEADTQYF
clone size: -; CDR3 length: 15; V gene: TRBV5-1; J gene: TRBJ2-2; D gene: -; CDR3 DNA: TGCGCCAGCAGCCGTGGAGGGTCGAACACCGGGGAGCTGTTTTTT; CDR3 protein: CASSRGGSNTGELFF
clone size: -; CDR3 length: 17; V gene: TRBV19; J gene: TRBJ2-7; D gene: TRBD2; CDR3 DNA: TGTGCCAGTAGTATAGATCGGAATAGCGGGCTAAGCTACGAGCAGTACTTC; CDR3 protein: CASSIDRNSGLSYEQYF
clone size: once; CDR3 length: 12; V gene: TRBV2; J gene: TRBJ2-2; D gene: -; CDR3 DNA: TGTGCCACAAGACAGGACACCGGGGAGCTGTTTTTT; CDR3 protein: CATRQDTGELFF
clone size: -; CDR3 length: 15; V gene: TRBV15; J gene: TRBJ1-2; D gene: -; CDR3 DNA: TGTGCCACCAGCAGAGATAACCGCGGGGGCTATGGCTACACCTTC; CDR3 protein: CATSRDNRGGYGYTF
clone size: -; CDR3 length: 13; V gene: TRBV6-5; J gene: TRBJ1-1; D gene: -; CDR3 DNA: TGTGCCAGCAGTTCGGGGAGGAACACTGAAGCTTTCTTT; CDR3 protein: CASSSGRNTEAFF
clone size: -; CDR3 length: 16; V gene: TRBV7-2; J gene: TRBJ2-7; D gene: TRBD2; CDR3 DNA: TGTGCCAGCAGTTCACTAGCGGGGGGCCAGACCTACGAGCAGTACTTC; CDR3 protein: CASSSLAGGQTYEQYF
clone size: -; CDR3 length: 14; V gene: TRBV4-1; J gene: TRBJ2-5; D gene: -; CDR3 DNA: TGCGCCAGCAGCCAAGATTTCACCTATGAGACCCAGTACTTC; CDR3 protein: CASSQDFTYETQYF
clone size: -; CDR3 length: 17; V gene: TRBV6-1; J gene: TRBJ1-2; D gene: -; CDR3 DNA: TGTGCCAGCAGTGAGTTGGGGGCCTGGACGGATAACTATGGCTACACCTTC; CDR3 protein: CASSELGAWTDNYGYTF
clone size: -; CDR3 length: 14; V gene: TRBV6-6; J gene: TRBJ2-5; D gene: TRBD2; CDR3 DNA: TGTGCCAGCAGTCTTAGCGGGGGGGCGGAGACCCAGTACTTC; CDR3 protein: CASSLSGGAETQYF
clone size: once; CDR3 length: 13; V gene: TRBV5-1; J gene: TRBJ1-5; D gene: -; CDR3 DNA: TGCGCCAGCAGCTTGTTGGGAGATCAGCCCCAGCATTTT; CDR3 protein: CASSLLGDQPQHF
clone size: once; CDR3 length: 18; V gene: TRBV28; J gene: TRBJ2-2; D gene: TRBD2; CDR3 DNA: TGTGCCAGCAGTCTCCCCCCCGGGACTAGCCATCACACCGGGGAGCTGTTTTTT; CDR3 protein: CASSLPPGTSHHTGELFF
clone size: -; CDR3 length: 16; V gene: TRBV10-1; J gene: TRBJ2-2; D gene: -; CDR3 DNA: TGCGCCAGCAGGGGCAGCAAAGAACAAAACACCGGGGAGCTGTTTTTT; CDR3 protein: CASRGSKEQNTGELFF
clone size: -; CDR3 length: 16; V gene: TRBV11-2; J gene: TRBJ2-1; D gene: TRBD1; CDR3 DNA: TGTGCCAGCAGCCGGGCGGCGGGCAGGGGGAAGAATGAGCAGTTCTTC; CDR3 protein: CASSRAAGRGKNEQFF
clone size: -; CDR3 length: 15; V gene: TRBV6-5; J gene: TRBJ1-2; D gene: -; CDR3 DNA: TGTGCCAGCAGTTACTCGCTGGGGGCGCGGTATGGCTACACCTTC; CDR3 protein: CASSYSLGARYGYTF
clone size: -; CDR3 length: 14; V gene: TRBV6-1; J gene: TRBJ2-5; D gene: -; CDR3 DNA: TGTGCCAGCACCCCCACCCGGGTCCTCGAGACCCAGTACTTC; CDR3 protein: CASTPTRVLETQYF
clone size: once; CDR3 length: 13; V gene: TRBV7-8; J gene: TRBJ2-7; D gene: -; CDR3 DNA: TGTGCCAGCAGCTTAGATAGCGCCTACGAGCAGTACTTC; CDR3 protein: CASSLDSAYEQYF
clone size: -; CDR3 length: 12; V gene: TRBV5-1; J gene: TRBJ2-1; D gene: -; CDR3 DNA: TGCGCCAGCAGTCCTGCAGGGATGCGGCAGTTCTTC; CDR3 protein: CASSPAGMRQFF
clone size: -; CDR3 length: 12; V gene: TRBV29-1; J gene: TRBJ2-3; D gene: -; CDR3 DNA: TGCAGCGTTGAAGGCAGGAGGGATACGCAGTATTTT; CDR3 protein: CSVEGRRDTQYF
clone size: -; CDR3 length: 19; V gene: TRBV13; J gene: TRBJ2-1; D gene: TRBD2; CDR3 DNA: TGTGCCAGCAATGAAGAGGTAGCGGGAGAGTTAAACTCCTACAATGAGCAGTTCTTC; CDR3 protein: CASNEEVAGELNSYNEQFF
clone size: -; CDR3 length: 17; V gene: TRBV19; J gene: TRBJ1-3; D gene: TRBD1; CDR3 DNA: TGTGCCAGCCAAGGGCGCGGGACAGGGTTGTCCGGAAACACCATATATTTT; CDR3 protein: CASQGRGTGLSGNTIYF
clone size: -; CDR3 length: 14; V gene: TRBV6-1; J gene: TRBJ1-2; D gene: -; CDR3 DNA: TGTGCCAGCAGTGTAACAGGTACTAACTATGGCTACACCTTC; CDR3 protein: CASSVTGTNYGYTF
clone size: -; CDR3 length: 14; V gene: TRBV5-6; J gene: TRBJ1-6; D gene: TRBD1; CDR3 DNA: TGTGCCAGCAGCTTGGGACAGGGTATTTCACCCCTCCACTTT; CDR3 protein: CASSLGQGISPLHF
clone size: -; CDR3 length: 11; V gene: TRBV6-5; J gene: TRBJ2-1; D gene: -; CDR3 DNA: TGTGCCAGCAGGACAAACAATGAGCAGTTCTTC; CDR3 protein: CASRTNNEQFF
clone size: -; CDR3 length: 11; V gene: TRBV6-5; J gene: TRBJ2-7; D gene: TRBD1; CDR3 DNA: TGTGCCAGCAGGACAGGGGGGGAGCAGTACTTC; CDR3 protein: CASRTGGEQYF
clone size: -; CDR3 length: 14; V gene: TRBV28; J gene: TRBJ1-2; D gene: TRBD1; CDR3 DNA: TGTGCCACCCTTCGGACAGGCGTTGGCTATGGCTACACCTTC; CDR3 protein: CATLRTGVGYGYTF
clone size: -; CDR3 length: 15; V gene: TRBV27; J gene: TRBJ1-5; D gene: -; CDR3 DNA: TGTGCCAGCAGTCCGCTGGAGTATTTGGATCAGCCCCAGCATTTT; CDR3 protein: CASSPLEYLDQPQHF
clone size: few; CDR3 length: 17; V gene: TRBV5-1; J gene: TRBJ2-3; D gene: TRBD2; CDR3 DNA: TGCGCCAGCAAAAAGATTGGGACTAGCGGGGGAACAGATACGCAGTATTTT; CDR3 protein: CASKKIGTSGGTDTQYF
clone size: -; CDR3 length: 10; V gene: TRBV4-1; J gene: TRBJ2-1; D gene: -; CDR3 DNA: TGCGCCAGCAGCCAAGATCAGCGGTTCTTC; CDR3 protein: CASSQDQRFF
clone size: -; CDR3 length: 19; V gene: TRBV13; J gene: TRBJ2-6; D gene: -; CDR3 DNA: TGTGCCAGCAGCTTAGGGTACCCAGGGACGGGGGTTGGGGCCAACGTCCTGACTTTC; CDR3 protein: CASSLGYPGTGVGANVLTF
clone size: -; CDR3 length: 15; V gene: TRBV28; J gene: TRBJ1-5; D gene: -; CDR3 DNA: TGTGCCAGCAGTTCCCCACGCTATAGCAATCAGCCCCAGCATTTT; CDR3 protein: CASSSPRYSNQPQHF
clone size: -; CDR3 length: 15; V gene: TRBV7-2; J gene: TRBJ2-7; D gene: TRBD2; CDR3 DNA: TGTGCCAGCAGGCGCGGGACTAGCGGTTACTACGAGCAGTACTTC; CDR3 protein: CASRRGTSGYYEQYF
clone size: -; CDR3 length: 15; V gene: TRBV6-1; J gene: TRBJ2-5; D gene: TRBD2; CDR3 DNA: TGTGCCAGCAGTGAAAATAGCGGGGGGGCCGAGACCCAGTACTTC; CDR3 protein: CASSENSGGAETQYF
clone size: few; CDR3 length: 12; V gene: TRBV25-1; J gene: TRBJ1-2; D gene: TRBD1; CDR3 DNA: TGTGCCAGTGAAATGGACAGGGTTGGCTACACCTTC; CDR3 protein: CASEMDRVGYTF
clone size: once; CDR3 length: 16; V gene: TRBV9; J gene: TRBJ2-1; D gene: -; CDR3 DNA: TGTGCCAGCAGCGTAGGTAGGGGCACCTTAAACAATGAGCAGTTCTTC; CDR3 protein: CASSVGRGTLNNEQFF
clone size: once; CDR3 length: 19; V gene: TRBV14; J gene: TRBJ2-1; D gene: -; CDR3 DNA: TGTGCCAGCAGCCAAGCGGTCAGGGGGAGACTAGCGTTACTCCATGAGCAGTTCTTC; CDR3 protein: CASSQAVRGRLALLHEQFF
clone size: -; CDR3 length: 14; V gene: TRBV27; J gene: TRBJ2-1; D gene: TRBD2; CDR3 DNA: TGTGCCAGCACGGGACTAGCGGGTAACAATGAGCAGTTCTTC; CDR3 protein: CASTGLAGNNEQFF
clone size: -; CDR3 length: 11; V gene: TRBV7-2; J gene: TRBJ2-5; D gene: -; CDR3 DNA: TGTGCCAGCAGCCCCGGAGAGACCCAGTACTTC; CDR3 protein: CASSPGETQYF
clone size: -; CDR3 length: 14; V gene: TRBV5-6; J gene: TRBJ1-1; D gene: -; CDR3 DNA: TGTGCCAGCAGCTTCCCAGGGGTGAACACTGAAGCTTTCTTT; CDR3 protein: CASSFPGVNTEAFF
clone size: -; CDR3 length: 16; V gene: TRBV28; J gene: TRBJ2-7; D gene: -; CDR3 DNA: TGTGCCAGCAGCTACTCCTACGATAGCGGAATCTACGAGCAGTACTTC; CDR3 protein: CASSYSYDSGIYEQYF
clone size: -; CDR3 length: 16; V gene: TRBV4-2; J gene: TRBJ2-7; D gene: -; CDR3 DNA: TGTGCCAGCAGCCAAGATCGTGGGGGCTTCTTCTACGAGCAGTACTTC; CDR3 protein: CASSQDRGGFFYEQYF
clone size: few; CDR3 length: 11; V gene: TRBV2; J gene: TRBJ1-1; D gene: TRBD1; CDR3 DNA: TGTGCCAGCAGGTGGACAGGGGGAGCTTTCTTT; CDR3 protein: CASRWTGGAFF
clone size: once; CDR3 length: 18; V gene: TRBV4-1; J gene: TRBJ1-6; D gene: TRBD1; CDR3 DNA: TGCGCCAGCAGCCAAGCCCCGGTACAGGGGGTATATAATTCACCCCTCCACTTT; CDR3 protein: CASSQAPVQGVYNSPLHF
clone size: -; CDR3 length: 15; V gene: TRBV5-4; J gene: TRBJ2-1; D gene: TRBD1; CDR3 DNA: TGTGCCAGCAGCTTTGGGACAGGGCAAAGGAATGAGCAGTTCTTC; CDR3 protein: CASSFGTGQRNEQFF
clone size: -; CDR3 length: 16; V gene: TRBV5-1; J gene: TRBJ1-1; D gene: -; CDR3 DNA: TGCGCCAGCAGCTTGGTGGGTGTTGGGAGGAACACTGAAGCTTTCTTT; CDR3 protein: CASSLVGVGRNTEAFF
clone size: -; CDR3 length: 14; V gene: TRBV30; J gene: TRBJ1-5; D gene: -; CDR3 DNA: TGTGCCTGGAGTCGCAGGGCGGAGGGTCAGCCCCAGCATTTT; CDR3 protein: CAWSRRAEGQPQHF
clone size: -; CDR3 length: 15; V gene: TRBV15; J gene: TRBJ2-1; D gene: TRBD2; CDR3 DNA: TGTGCCACCAGCAAAGAGGGGACTAGCGCCGATGAGCAGTTCTTC; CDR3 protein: CATSKEGTSADEQFF
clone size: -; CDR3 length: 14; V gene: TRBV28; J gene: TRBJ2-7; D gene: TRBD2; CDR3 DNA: TGTGCCAGCAGTTTAAGCGGGAGCTCCTACGAGCAGTACTTC; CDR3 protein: CASSLSGSSYEQYF
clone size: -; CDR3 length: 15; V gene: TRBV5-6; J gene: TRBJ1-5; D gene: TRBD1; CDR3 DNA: TGTGCCAGCAGCTTCTCCCAGGGGGCCCATCAGCCCCAGCATTTT; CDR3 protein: CASSFSQGAHQPQHF
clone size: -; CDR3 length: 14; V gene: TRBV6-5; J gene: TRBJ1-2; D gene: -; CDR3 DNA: TGTGCCAGCAGTAGGGTAGGGGTTAACTATGGCTACACCTTC; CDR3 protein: CASSRVGVNYGYTF
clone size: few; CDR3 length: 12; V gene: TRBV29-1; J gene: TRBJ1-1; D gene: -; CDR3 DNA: TGCAGCGTTGAACGAGGGTACACTGAAGCTTTCTTT; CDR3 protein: CSVERGYTEAFF
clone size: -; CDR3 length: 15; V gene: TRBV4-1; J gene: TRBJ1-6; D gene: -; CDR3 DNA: TGCGCCAGCAGCCAAGTGAGCCTTATTAATTCACCCCTCCACTTT; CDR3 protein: CASSQVSLINSPLHF
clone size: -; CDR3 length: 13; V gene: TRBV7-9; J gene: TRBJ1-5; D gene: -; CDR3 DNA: TGTGCCAGCAGTACAGGGTACGGTTCGGCCCAGCATTTT; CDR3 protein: CASSTGYGSAQHF
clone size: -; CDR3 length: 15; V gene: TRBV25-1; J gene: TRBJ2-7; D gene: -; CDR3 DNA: TGTGCCAGCAGTGAGGGCGGGTCTTACTCCTACGAGCAGTACTTC; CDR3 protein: CASSEGGSYSYEQYF